The 4 T cell receptor beta chains below come from one sample, sequenced in a study of vaccination and CD4 T cells after COVID-19. TCRdb recomputed calls from the PCR reads with MiXCR, one row per CDR3 protein. The table lists about 20,000 distinct CDR3 sequences, roughly two thirds of them singletons. This specimen consisted of CD4+ T cells from blood, obtained after SARS-CoV-2 vaccination. Source of these receptors: a human donor who had recovered from COVID-19.

This clonotype was found a few times. The gene calls are TRBV20-1 and TRBJ1-2, with a weak D call TRBD1 (5 bases). The V end was cut by 4 bases, the J end by 7 bases, with 16 bases between. In germline, CDR1 is DFQATT, CDR2 SNEGSKA (reference sequence). CDR3 size: 13 residues. CDR3 nucleotides: TGCAGTGCTACCCGTCCAGGGCCGGGTGGCTACACCTTC. It codes for CSATRPGPGGYTF.

The CDR3 is CASSSGLVGETQYF. For the CDR3, the DNA is TGTGCCAGTAGTTCCGGACTAGTTGGAGAGACCCAGTACTTC. The gene calls are TRBV19 and TRBJ2-5; TRBD2 matches 7 bases. Germline loops: CDR1 LNHDA, CDR2 SQIVND (reference sequence). The CDR3 runs 14 residues. Trimming cost V 5 bases and J 4 bases; bases outside gene matches: 7.

V gene TRBV4-2 combines with J gene TRBJ2-7; possibly TRBD1 or TRBD2 for D (5 bases each). Trimming pared 0 bases from V and 5 bases from J, leaving 20 bases between. Germline-derived CDR1 and CDR2 are LGHNA and YNFKEQ. The CDR3 spans 17 residues. CDR3 region: CASSQDLKGTARNEQYF. The DNA for the CDR3 is TGTGCCAGCAGCCAAGATTTAAAAGGGACCGCGAGGAACGAGCAGTACTTC.

This chain uses TRBV7-2 with TRBJ2-2; the D is unclear. The CDR3 spans 12 residues. Trimming pared 3 bases from V and 5 bases from J, leaving 4 bases between. CDR1 is SGHTA and CDR2 is FQGNSA in the germline V gene. The CDR3 DNA reads as TGTGCCAGCAGCTTTTTAACCGGGGAGCTGTTTTTT. This sequence encodes CASSFLTGELFF.